A selection of T cell receptor beta chains follows, all from one sample in a study of T cell changes during pregnancy in multiple sclerosis. Some clones are missing from TCRdb's copy, which holds only in-frame ones; the method was immunoSEQ multiplex PCR. Of under 35,000 clones in the sample, about 84% were seen once. The sample was CD8+ T cells from peripheral blood mononuclear cells, taken after pregnancy. These receptors were taken from a female donor with multiple sclerosis, enrolled in a pregnancy study. Both conserved end residues are part of each CDR3. The D gene is left open where the match is weak. A row's size may be missing; if present it is once, few, many or a size class.

v_gene	d_gene	abundance	j_gene	CDR3aa	CDR3nt
TRBV11-1	TRBD1	once	TRBJ2-1	CASSLVGQVFYNEQFF	TGTGCCAGCAGCTTAGTGGGACAGGTTTTCTACAATGAGCAGTTCTTC
TRBV5-5	-	-	TRBJ2-7	CASSFYGRSYSYEQYF	TGTGCCAGCAGCTTTTATGGCAGGTCATACTCCTACGAGCAGTACTTC
TRBV4-3	TRBD2	-	TRBJ2-1	CASSQEPRGGYNEQFF	TGCGCCAGCAGCCAAGAGCCGCGGGGGGGTTACAATGAGCAGTTCTTC
TRBV7-8	-	-	TRBJ1-6	CASSLVSVAYNSPLHF	TGTGCCAGCAGCTTAGTATCGGTAGCCTATAATTCACCCCTCCACTTT
TRBV28	-	-	TRBJ1-4	CASSFSGHRTLLEKLFF	TGTGCCAGCAGTTTTTCGGGACACCGAACCCTCCTTGAAAAACTGTTTTTT
TRBV7-8	TRBD2	-	TRBJ2-1	CASSLRGASGVAREQFF	TGTGCCAGCAGCTTACGGGGGGCTAGCGGGGTAGCCCGCGAGCAGTTCTTC
TRBV6-4	-	many	TRBJ2-2	CASSEVPGTGELFF	TGTGCCAGCAGTGAGGTCCCGGGCACCGGGGAGCTGTTTTTT
TRBV6-4	-	-	TRBJ1-1	CASSAEENTEAFF	TGTGCCAGCAGTGCCGAGGAGAACACTGAAGCTTTCTTT
TRBV19	-	-	TRBJ2-3	CASSIWGDPATDTQYF	TGTGCCAGTAGTATATGGGGGGATCCCGCCACAGATACGCAGTATTTT
TRBV11-3	-	-	TRBJ1-3	CASSHPGIGNTIYF	TGTGCCAGCAGCCACCCGGGGATCGGAAACACCATATATTTT
TRBV6-4	TRBD2	-	TRBJ2-2	CASSAYRRGASGELFF	TGTGCCAGCAGTGCCTATAGGCGGGGGGCCTCCGGGGAGCTGTTTTTT
TRBV4-1	-	once	TRBJ2-2	CASSHRPTGTGELFF	TGCGCCAGCAGCCACAGACCCACAGGGACCGGGGAGCTGTTTTTT
TRBV5-4	TRBD2	-	TRBJ2-3	CASSPPPAGGMFLTDTQYF	TGTGCCAGCAGCCCACCGCCGGCGGGGGGGATGTTTCTCACAGATACGCAGTATTTT
TRBV7-9	-	-	TRBJ2-5	CASSSLQGGETQYF	TGTGCCAGCAGCTCCTTACAGGGAGGGGAGACCCAGTACTTC
TRBV6-6	-	-	TRBJ2-4	CASSTPHAVNKNIQYF	TGTGCCAGCAGTACCCCACATGCAGTTAACAAAAACATTCAGTACTTC
TRBV11-2	TRBD2	-	TRBJ2-1	CASSLGAGGPSEQFF	TGTGCCAGCAGCTTAGGCGCGGGGGGGCCGAGTGAGCAGTTCTTC
TRBV30	TRBD1	-	TRBJ2-7	CAWTGTGDLEQYF	TGTGCCTGGACCGGGACAGGGGACCTCGAGCAGTACTTC
TRBV30	-	-	TRBJ1-1	CAWSQGEGDTEAFF	TGTGCCTGGAGTCAAGGGGAGGGGGACACTGAAGCTTTCTTT
TRBV7-8	-	-	TRBJ1-2	CASSSGGISYGYTF	TGTGCCAGCAGCTCGGGGGGCATCAGCTATGGCTACACCTTC
TRBV9	-	-	TRBJ2-7	CASSFQGGEQYF	TGTGCCAGCAGTTTCCAGGGCGGCGAGCAGTACTTC
TRBV4-1	-	-	TRBJ2-7	CASSQEAGRWEQYF	TGCGCCAGCAGCCAAGAGGCGGGGCGATGGGAGCAGTACTTC
TRBV5-6	-	-	TRBJ2-1	CASSFGLAETNEQFF	TGTGCCAGCAGCTTCGGCTTAGCGGAGACGAATGAGCAGTTCTTC
TRBV6-1	-	medium-sized	TRBJ1-5	CASSEGAIQPQHF	TGTGCCAGCAGTGAGGGGGCGATTCAGCCCCAGCATTTT
TRBV4-1	-	-	TRBJ2-3	CASSQRTRRGADTQYF	TGCGCCAGCAGCCAACGAACTAGGAGAGGCGCAGATACGCAGTATTTT
TRBV7-9	-	-	TRBJ2-7	CASSFGSPYEQYF	TGTGCCAGCAGCTTTGGGAGCCCCTACGAGCAGTACTTC
TRBV5-1	-	-	TRBJ2-5	CASRGAGTPEETQYF	TGCGCCAGCAGGGGGGCCGGGACCCCCGAAGAGACCCAGTACTTC
TRBV4-3	TRBD2	-	TRBJ2-1	CASSQDRRRGGPIEQFF	TGCGCCAGCAGCCAAGATCGGAGGCGGGGGGGCCCTATTGAGCAGTTCTTC
TRBV29-1	TRBD1	few	TRBJ2-7	CSVHETGVEQYF	TGCAGCGTCCATGAAACAGGGGTCGAGCAGTACTTC
TRBV6-6	TRBD2	-	TRBJ2-5	CASSPIAGGPGETQYF	TGTGCCAGCAGTCCTATAGCGGGGGGGCCGGGGGAGACCCAGTACTTC
TRBV9	TRBD1	-	TRBJ1-2	CASSVKGQGIQRYTF	TGTGCCAGCAGCGTTAAGGGACAGGGAATTCAGCGCTACACCTTC
TRBV9	-	-	TRBJ2-2	CASSVRGLGGTGELFF	TGTGCCAGCAGCGTAAGGGGGCTGGGGGGCACCGGGGAGCTGTTTTTT
TRBV4-2	-	-	TRBJ2-7	CASSQDVESSYEQYF	TGTGCCAGCAGCCAAGATGTTGAGAGCTCCTACGAGCAGTACTTC
TRBV7-3	TRBD2	-	TRBJ2-1	CASSPLVGGAYNEQFF	TGTGCCAGCAGCCCACTAGTGGGAGGGGCCTACAATGAGCAGTTCTTC
TRBV4-1	-	few	TRBJ1-1	CASSQVASMEGEAFF	TGCGCCAGCAGCCAAGTAGCTTCCATGGAAGGTGAAGCTTTCTTT
TRBV2	-	-	TRBJ1-5	CATRESGGWQPQHF	TGTGCCACCCGAGAGTCGGGGGGGTGGCAGCCCCAGCATTTT
TRBV5-1	-	-	TRBJ2-7	CASSLAGEAYEQYF	TGCGCCAGCAGCTTGGCCGGGGAGGCCTACGAGCAGTACTTC
TRBV28	-	medium-sized	TRBJ1-6	CASSFWTGTLHF	TGTGCCAGCAGTTTCTGGACGGGAACTCTCCACTTT
TRBV7-6	TRBD1	-	TRBJ2-1	CASSLAPGTGINEQFF	TGTGCCAGCAGCTTAGCGCCCGGGACAGGGATCAATGAGCAGTTCTTC
TRBV5-1	-	-	TRBJ2-7	CASTLLGRGYEQYF	TGCGCCAGCACCTTACTGGGAAGAGGGTACGAGCAGTACTTC
TRBV4-3	-	-	TRBJ1-5	CASSQDSLSRHSNQPQHF	TGCGCCAGCAGCCAAGACAGCCTCTCGCGACATAGCAATCAGCCCCAGCATTTT
TRBV28	-	few	TRBJ1-2	CASSLAGWDYGYTF	TGTGCCAGCAGCCTGGCGGGTTGGGACTATGGCTACACCTTC
TRBV7-9	TRBD1	once	TRBJ1-2	CASSSDRDHYGYTF	TGTGCCAGCAGCTCGGACAGGGATCACTATGGCTACACCTTC
TRBV5-1	-	-	TRBJ1-4	CASSLGIGRAGKLFF	TGCGCCAGCAGCTTGGGGATAGGGCGGGCAGGAAAACTGTTTTTT
TRBV4-3	-	-	TRBJ1-2	CASSLQAPPGEPNYGYTF	TGCGCCAGCAGCCTTCAGGCCCCCCCAGGGGAACCTAACTATGGCTACACCTTC
TRBV6-4	TRBD2	-	TRBJ2-1	CASSGTSGANEQFF	TGTGCCAGCAGTGGGACTAGCGGGGCCAATGAGCAGTTCTTC
TRBV7-3	-	-	TRBJ2-6	CASSPQQDLQSRANVLTF	TGTGCCAGCAGCCCCCAACAAGACTTACAAAGTCGGGCCAACGTCCTGACTTTC
TRBV15	-	-	TRBJ2-1	CATSRPRRSGEQFF	TGTGCCACCAGCAGGCCTAGGAGGAGCGGTGAGCAGTTCTTC